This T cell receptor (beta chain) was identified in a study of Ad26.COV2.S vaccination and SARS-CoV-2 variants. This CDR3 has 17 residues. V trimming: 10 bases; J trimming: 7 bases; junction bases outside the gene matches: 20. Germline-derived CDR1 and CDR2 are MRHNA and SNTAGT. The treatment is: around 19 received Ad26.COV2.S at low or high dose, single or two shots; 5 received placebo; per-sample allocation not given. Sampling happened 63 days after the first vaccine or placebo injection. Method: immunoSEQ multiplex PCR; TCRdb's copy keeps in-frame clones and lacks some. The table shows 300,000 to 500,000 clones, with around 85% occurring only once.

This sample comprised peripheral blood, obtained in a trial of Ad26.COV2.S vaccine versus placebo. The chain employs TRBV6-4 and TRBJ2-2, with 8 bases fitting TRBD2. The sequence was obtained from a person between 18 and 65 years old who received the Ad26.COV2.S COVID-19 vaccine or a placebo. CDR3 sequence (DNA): TGTGCCAAACAGGAGCGGGGGTCGGTACAGGCAGACGGGGAGCTGTTTTTT. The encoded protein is CAKQERGSVQADGELFF.